Listed here are 30 T cell receptor beta chains from one sample, sequenced in a study of human T cells and chemical hapten exposure. MiXCR, run by TCRdb on the RACE reads, gives a single entry per CDR3 protein. The profile shows over 100,000 distinct CDR3 sequences, over 9% of them singletons. Time point given: patch test 3, about 24 weeks after DPC sensitization. Treatment described: therapeutic diphenylcyclopropenone sensitization with weekly scalp DPC. Source: whole blood, taken in connection with sensitization to the hapten diphenylcyclopropenone (DPC). Receptors were obtained from a woman in her 50s with alopecia areata. Some clones in this sample may be carry-over from other donors' samples.

Written as DNA, the CDR3 is TGTGCCAGCAGCATCGACAGGGCTAGCACAGATACGCAGTATTTT. Translation: CASSIDRASTDTQYF. This chain joins TRBV13 and TRBJ2-3; 7 bases map to TRBD1. The CDR3 length is 15 residues. Trimming cost V 5 bases and J 0 bases; bases outside gene matches: 5. Germline CDR1 is PRHDT and CDR2 is FYEKMQ (reference sequence).

This clonotype was picked up many times. The chain carries TRBV5-1 and TRBJ2-2, with D perhaps matching TRBD1 or TRBD2 (6 bases each). Germline V gives CDR1 SGHRS, CDR2 YFSETQ. The CDR3 length is 17 residues. V gave up 4 bases and J gave up 5 bases, with 21 bases separating them. In nucleotides, the CDR3 is TGCGCCAGCAGCGTGGGACTCCGGGGGCAAGGAACCGGGGAGCTGTTTTTT. This sequence encodes CASSVGLRGQGTGELFF.

This clonotype was counted ten times or more. The chain carries TRBV7-2 and TRBJ2-6, with D perhaps being TRBD1 or TRBD2 (5 bases each). The CDR3 extends over 17 amino acids. Trimming shortened V by 3 bases and J by 4 bases, and 16 bases separated the two germline ends. The V gene's germline CDR1 is SGHTA and CDR2 FQGNSA. As DNA, the CDR3 is TGTGCCAGCAGCTTGCTGAGGGGCCCAATGGGGGCCAACGTCCTGACTTTC. Protein sequence: CASSLLRGPMGANVLTF. The full variable domain, completed using reference TRBV7-2 and TRBJ2-6, is GAGVSQSPSNKVTEKGKDVELRCDPISGHTALYWYRQSLGQGLEFLIYFQGNSAPDKSGLPSDRFSAERTGGSVSTLTIQRTQQEDSAVYLCASSLLRGPMGANVLTFGAGSRLTVL.

This clonotype was detected a few times. V and J are TRBV2 and TRBJ2-7; D gene unclear. Trimming pared 4 bases from V and 4 bases from J, leaving 5 bases between. Per germline, CDR1 SNHLY and CDR2 FYNNEI. The CDR3 runs 11 residues. The CDR3 DNA reads TGTGCCAGCAGTGTCGTGTACGAGCAGTACTTC. The encoded protein is CASSVVYEQYF.

This clonotype came up a few times. The chain links TRBV2 to TRBJ2-3; 8 positions agree with TRBD2. The CDR3 sequence is 16 residues long. V lost 4 bases, J lost 2 bases, and 8 bases stayed unmatched. The germline CDR1 and CDR2 sequences are SNHLY and FYNNEI. The CDR3 reads CASSGSQRGYTDTQYF. For the CDR3, the DNA is TGTGCCAGCAGTGGGAGTCAGCGGGGGTACACAGATACGCAGTATTTT.

This clonotype turned up a few times. The V and J genes are TRBV6-6 and TRBJ2-5, with 9 bases identical to TRBD2. V lost 2 bases, J lost 3 bases, and 7 bases stayed unmatched. CDR3 length: 16 residues. Germline V gene sequence: CDR1 MNHNY, CDR2 SVGAGI (reference sequence). The chain's CDR3 is CASSYGVAGAKETQYF. DNA for the CDR3: TGTGCCAGCAGTTACGGGGTAGCGGGAGCGAAAGAGACCCAGTACTTC.

This clonotype came up many times. The chain carries TRBV11-2 and TRBJ1-3; TRBD1 agrees at 7 bases. Germline CDR1 reads SGHAT; CDR2 reads FQNNGV. Unmatched junction bases numbered 5, after V lost 7 bases and J lost 2 bases. The CDR3 contains 14 residues. CDR3 in amino acids: CASNLDRAGNTIYF. As DNA, the CDR3 is TGTGCCAGCAACCTCGACAGGGCTGGAAACACCATATATTTT.

A few counts support this clonotype. The CDR3 region is CASSSTGTPGDYGYTF. CDR3 bases: TGTGCCAGCAGTTCAACCGGGACCCCCGGAGACTATGGCTACACCTTC. This sequence joins TRBV28 and TRBJ1-2, with D possibly matching TRBD1 (5 bases). The CDR3 sequence is 16 residues long. In germline, CDR1 is MDHEN, CDR2 SYDVKM. The V gene lost 4 bases and the J gene lost 3 bases, with 18 bases spanning the gap.

J is TRBJ2-5 and V is TRBV7-2; unclear D gene. Germline CDR1 reads SGHTA; CDR2 reads FQGNSA. The CDR3 loop spans 12 amino acids. V lost 6 bases to trimming and J lost 7 bases, with 12 bases between them. CDR3 region: CASSGVPGTQYF. The CDR3 DNA sequence: TGTGCCAGCAGTGGGGTGCCGGGGACCCAGTACTTC.

This clonotype was picked up a small number of times. This chain links TRBV12-3 or TRBV12-4 with TRBJ1-5; TRBD1 matches at 8 bases. Trimming at V came to 0 bases and at J to 10 bases, leaving 5 bases not matched to a gene. The CDR3 has 14 residues. CDR3 in amino acids: CASSLASGQGPQHF. The CDR3 bases are TGTGCCAGCAGTTTAGCCTCCGGACAGGGACCCCAGCATTTT.

V and J are TRBV29-1 and TRBJ2-3; 16 bases align to TRBD2. With V trimmed by 7 bases and J by 4 bases, 17 bases remained unmatched. The CDR3 totals 19 residues. Germline CDR1 and CDR2: SQVTM and ANQGSEA. The CDR3 is CSAELTPGTSGRVADTQYF. CDR3 sequence (DNA): TGCAGCGCTGAGTTAACCCCCGGGACTAGCGGGAGGGTGGCAGATACGCAGTATTTT.

This chain connects TRBV15 to TRBJ2-5; no firm D call. Germline CDR1 and CDR2: LNHNV and YYDKDF (reference sequence). Trimming shortened V by 0 bases and J by 7 bases, and 6 bases separated the two germline ends. CDR3 size: 12 residues. The CDR3 reads CATSREVGTQYF. CDR3 nucleotide sequence: TGTGCCACCAGCAGAGAAGTCGGGACCCAGTACTTC.

The table lists this clonotype with a few counts. V gene TRBV5-6 combines with J gene TRBJ2-3; no firm D call. CDR3 length: 17 residues. The germline gives CDR1 SGHDT, CDR2 YYEEEE. Trimming cost V 0 bases and J 0 bases, with 14 bases left between them. CDR3 sequence reads: CASSLGGLAPSTDTQYF. The CDR3 DNA sequence: TGTGCCAGCAGCTTGGGAGGTTTGGCCCCTAGCACAGATACGCAGTATTTT.

This clonotype showed up just a few times. The V call is TRBV7-9, the J call TRBJ2-2; D uncertain. Trimming took 1 base from V and 7 from J, leaving 4 bases between them. From germline, CDR1 is SEHNR and CDR2 FQNEAQ (reference sequence). This CDR3 comprises 12 residues. CDR3 in amino acids: CASSLVHGELFF. CDR3 nucleotide sequence: TGTGCCAGCAGCTTAGTCCACGGGGAGCTGTTTTTT. The variable domain in full, with the rest retrieved from reference TRBV7-9 and TRBJ2-2, is DTGVSQNPRHKITKRGQNVTFRCDPISEHNRLYWYRQTLGQGPEFLTYFQNEAQLEKSRLLSDRFSAERPKGSFSTLEIQRTEQGDSAMYLCASSLVHGELFFGEGSRLTVL.

This clonotype was seen only a few times. The genes are TRBV2 and TRBJ2-7, with TRBD1 matching over 7 bases. The ends lost 6 bases at V and 2 bases at J; junction bases unmatched: 7. Germline values: CDR1 SNHLY, CDR2 FYNNEI. The CDR3 is made up of 14 amino acids. The CDR3 loop is CASSTGTDPYEQYF. CDR3 nucleotide sequence: TGTGCCAGCAGCACCGGGACAGATCCCTACGAGCAGTACTTC.

This clonotype came up a few times. The rearrangement joins TRBV5-1 to TRBJ2-5; no firm D call. CDR3 length: 13 amino acids. The germline gives CDR1 SGHRS, CDR2 YFSETQ. Trimming cost V 0 bases and J 9 bases, with 12 bases left between them. The CDR3 here is CASSLDSPSSQYF. The CDR3 nucleotides read TGCGCCAGCAGCTTGGACAGCCCCTCGTCCCAGTACTTC.

A few counts support this clonotype. The rearrangement uses TRBV3-1 and TRBJ2-5; D is undetermined. V dropped 0 bases and J dropped 4 bases, with 12 bases sitting between them. CDR1 is LGHDT and CDR2 is YNNKEL in the germline V gene (reference sequence). The CDR3 loop spans 15 amino acids. CDR3 protein: CASSQDRIGGETQYF. CDR3 in DNA: TGTGCCAGCAGCCAAGATCGGATCGGTGGAGAGACCCAGTACTTC.

This chain links TRBV4-2 with TRBJ2-3; D call uncertain. Germline-derived CDR1 and CDR2 are LGHNA and YNFKEQ. V lost 0 bases, J lost 2 bases, and 6 bases lay in between. This CDR3 comprises 14 residues. CDR3 DNA: TGTGCCAGCAGCCAAGAAGCCGACACAGATACGCAGTATTTT. It yields the protein CASSQEADTDTQYF.

A few counts support this clonotype. V and J are TRBV29-1 and TRBJ1-2; TRBD1 agrees at 9 bases. Germline CDR1 reads SQVTM; CDR2 reads ANQGSEA. This CDR3 is built from 14 residues. The V and J ends lost 2 bases and 8 bases, in that order; junction bases with no gene match: 9. In nucleotides, the CDR3 is TGCAGCGTTGAACTAAACAGGGGGCGCTGGGGCTACACCTTC. Translation: CSVELNRGRWGYTF. The full variable domain, its missing parts supplied by reference TRBV29-1 and TRBJ1-2, is SAVISQKPSRDICQRGTSLTIQCQVDSQVTMMFWYRQQPGQSLTLIATANQGSEATYESGFVIDKFPISRPNLTFSTLTVSNMSPEDSSIYLCSVELNRGRWGYTFGSGTRLTVV.

This clonotype has a count of ten or more. V is TRBV7-2 and J is TRBJ1-1; D is uncertain. Trimming left V 4 bases short and J 8 bases short, with 14 bases between. In germline, CDR1 is SGHTA, CDR2 FQGNSA. The CDR3 runs to 13 residues. The CDR3 protein is CASSSSGPLEAFF. The CDR3 DNA reads TGTGCCAGCAGCTCGTCCGGGCCGCTCGAAGCTTTCTTT.

The rearrangement joins TRBV29-1 to TRBJ2-7; the match to TRBD2 covers 8 bases. The CDR3 sequence is 14 residues long. V shed 0 bases, J shed 5 bases, and the junction held 6 bases outside the gene matches. Germline assignment: CDR1 SQVTM and CDR2 ANQGSEA. In nucleotides, the CDR3 is TGCAGCGTTGAAGAATACGGGAGGGCCGACGAGCAGTACTTC. As protein: CSVEEYGRADEQYF.

This clonotype was seen a handful of times. The gene calls are TRBV5-6 and TRBJ2-7, with 12 bases aligning to TRBD2. CDR3 length: 17 residues. Losses at the gene ends were 0 bases for V and 2 bases for J; bases not matched to a gene: 6. CDR1 is SGHDT and CDR2 is YYEEEE in the germline V gene. The CDR3 loop reads CASSLALPSGRAYEQYF. CDR3 nucleotide sequence: TGTGCCAGCAGCTTGGCCCTGCCTAGCGGGAGGGCCTACGAGCAGTACTTC.

The rearrangement links TRBV20-1 to TRBJ2-1; 14 positions agree with TRBD2. Losses at the gene ends were 0 bases for V and 7 bases for J; bases not matched to a gene: 5. Germline CDR1 and CDR2: DFQATT and SNEGSKA (reference sequence). The CDR3 is made up of 16 amino acids. CDR3 nucleotide sequence: TGCAGTGCTAGAGATAGCAGGACTAGCGGGAGGAATGAGCAGTTCTTC. It yields the protein CSARDSRTSGRNEQFF.

This clonotype was seen ten or more times. The chain uses TRBV20-1 and TRBJ2-3; D possibly corresponds to TRBD2 (5 bases). This CDR3 region has 14 residues. Trimming left V 4 bases short and J 1 base short, with 12 bases between. Germline CDR1 and CDR2: DFQATT and SNEGSKA (reference sequence). In DNA form, the CDR3 reads TGCAGTGCTACGTTACTAGTTGGCACAGATACGCAGTATTTT. Amino acids: CSATLLVGTDTQYF.

This clonotype was seen more than once but under ten times. This rearrangement joins TRBV6-1 to TRBJ2-1, with TRBD2 matching over 8 bases. The germline gives CDR1 MNHNS, CDR2 SASEGT. The junction had 9 bases not matched to a gene; V was cut back by 3 bases and J by 8 bases. This CDR3 has 15 amino acids. The CDR3 nucleotides read TGTGCCAGCAGTGAGGTCCAGCGGGGGCGCGATGAGCAGTTCTTC. Translated, it gives CASSEVQRGRDEQFF.

In its sample, this clonotype was seen a few times. The V gene is TRBV20-1, the J gene TRBJ2-3; 12 nucleotides line up with TRBD2. The CDR3 runs to 17 residues. Germline lookup yields CDR1 DFQATT and CDR2 SNEGSKA (reference sequence). V lost 1 base, J lost 4 bases, and 9 bases stayed unmatched. The CDR3 region is CSARVSPSGGAPDTQYF. The DNA for the CDR3 is TGCAGTGCTAGAGTTTCCCCTAGCGGGGGGGCCCCAGATACGCAGTATTTT.

The table lists this clonotype with a few counts. The gene calls are TRBV6-6 and TRBJ1-6, with D tentatively TRBD1 (6 bases). Trimming left V 6 bases short and J 7 bases short, with 16 bases between. CDR3 length: 15 residues. The germline V gene has CDR1 MNHNY and CDR2 SVGAGI (reference sequence). CDR3 DNA sequence: TGTGCCAGCAGCTTACCGGGACATACCAATTCACCCCTCCACTTT. Residues: CASSLPGHTNSPLHF.

The V and J genes are TRBV20-1 and TRBJ1-6, with D perhaps TRBD1 (6 bases). V lost 4 bases and J 9 bases, leaving 16 bases between the germline ends. The CDR3 consists of 14 residues. Germline V CDR1 and CDR2: DFQATT, SNEGSKA (reference sequence). CDR3 in amino acids: CSAIDRPEASPLHF. CDR3 nucleotide sequence: TGCAGTGCTATAGACAGGCCCGAAGCTTCACCCCTCCACTTT.

This clonotype turned up a few times. The CDR3 bases are TGTGCCAGCAGCCAAGATTTGGAGAGTTATAACTATGGCTACACCTTC. The encoded protein is CASSQDLESYNYGYTF. V usage is TRBV4-2 and J usage is TRBJ1-2; D is unclear. V was shortened by 0 bases and J by 1 base, with 12 bases between the two germline ends. Germline V gene data show CDR1 as LGHNA and CDR2 as YNFKEQ. This CDR3 has 16 amino acids.

This clonotype was seen more than once but under ten times. This chain links TRBV3-1 with TRBJ1-3; TRBD1 agrees at 7 bases. CDR1 is LGHDT, CDR2 YNNKEL, per germline (reference sequence). The CDR3 loop spans 17 amino acids. J lost 5 bases, V lost 1 base, and 11 bases had no gene match. CDR3 region: CASSQAREGALRNTIYF. CDR3 coding DNA: TGTGCCAGCAGCCAAGCGAGGGAGGGGGCACTTAGAAACACCATATATTTT.